What follows is one TCR beta chain and its context. The entry originates in a study of blood T cell repertoires in COVID-19. Study at large: Samples taken during acute and convalescent COVID-19 were collected in the United States, Italy and Spain.

The CDR3 contains 15 residues. Trimming shortened V by 5 bases and J by 2 bases, and 15 bases separated the two germline ends. Germline V gene sequence: CDR1 SGHAT, CDR2 FQNNGV. Clones were sequenced by immunoSEQ multiplex PCR, and TCRdb holds only the in-frame ones, with some missing. This table has roughly 230,000 clones, 85% to 95% appearing once. The sequence was collected from a man younger than 40 with COVID-19, enrolled during active disease. The rearrangement links TRBV11-2 to TRBJ2-5, with a tentative D call TRBD1 (6 bases). The sequencing input was peripheral blood. As DNA, the CDR3 is TGTGCCAGCAGCCCCGGACAGCCTCCACAAGAGACCCAGTACTTC. Translated, it gives CASSPGQPPQETQYF.